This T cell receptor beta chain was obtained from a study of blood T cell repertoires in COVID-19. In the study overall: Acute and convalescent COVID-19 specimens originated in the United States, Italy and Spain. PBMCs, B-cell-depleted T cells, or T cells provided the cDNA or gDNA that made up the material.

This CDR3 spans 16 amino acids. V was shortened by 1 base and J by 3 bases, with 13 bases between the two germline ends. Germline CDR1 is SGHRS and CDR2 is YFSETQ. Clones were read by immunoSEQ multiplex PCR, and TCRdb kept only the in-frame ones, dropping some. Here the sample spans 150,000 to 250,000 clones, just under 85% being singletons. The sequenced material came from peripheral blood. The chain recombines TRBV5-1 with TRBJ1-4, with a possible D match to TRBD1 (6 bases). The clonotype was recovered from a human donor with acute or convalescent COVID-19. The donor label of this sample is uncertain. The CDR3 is CASSLLPGDPNEKLFF. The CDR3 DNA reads TGCGCCAGCAGCTTGCTTCCAGGGGACCCTAATGAAAAACTGTTTTTT.